Listed below are T cell receptor beta chains from one sample, sequenced in a study of T cell responses to AZD1222 COVID-19 vaccine. Clones were read by immunoSEQ multiplex PCR, and TCRdb kept only the in-frame ones, dropping some. The table includes more than 95,000 clones, 75% to 90% detected once. Material: peripheral blood, obtained on day 0 of AZD1222 vaccination. These receptors all stem from an adult in good health. Each CDR3 is given with its conserved first and last residue. A D gene is named only where the DNA matches it firmly. The size of a clone is reported for some rows only, either as once, few or many, or as a class for expanded clones.

>TRBJ1-1|NA|NA|TRBV2
TGTGCCAGCAGTCTCAGGGAGAACACTGAAGCTTTCTTT
CASSLRENTEAFF
>TRBJ2-2|NA|NA|TRBV28
TGTGCCAGCAGTTTTGGGACAGGGGAGCTGTTTTTT
CASSFGTGELFF
>TRBJ2-7|NA|NA|TRBV4-2
TGTGCCAGCAGCCAAGATCTTACTGGGGGCGGGAGCTCCTACGAGCAGTACTTC
CASSQDLTGGGSSYEQYF
>TRBJ1-6|NA|NA|TRBV11-2
TGTGCCAGCAGCCCCAGGGTTCTTTCACCCCTCCACTTT
CASSPRVLSPLHF
>TRBJ2-5|NA|NA|TRBV18
TGTGCCAGCTCACTCCCGGGACGTGAAGAGACCCAGTACTTC
CASSLPGREETQYF
>TRBJ2-1|NA|NA|TRBV7-2
TGTGCCAGCAGCCCGGCGAGGCTAAACTACAATGAGCAGTTCTTC
CASSPARLNYNEQFF
>TRBJ1-4|NA|NA|TRBV27
TGTGCCAGCAAGGGGCGGTCTAATGAAAAACTGTTTTTT
CASKGRSNEKLFF
>TRBJ1-2|NA|NA|TRBV30
TGTGCCTGGAACCGGGACGGACTGCCTTACACCTTC
CAWNRDGLPYTF
>TRBJ1-1|NA|TRBD1|TRBV18
TGTGCCAGCTCACCTTCGGCAGGGGGCGCCGGGACTGAAGCTTTCTTT
CASSPSAGGAGTEAFF
>TRBJ2-7|NA|NA|TRBV12-3/TRBV12-4
TGTGCCAGCAGCTTTGGTAGAGGGTACGAGCAGTACTTC
CASSFGRGYEQYF
>TRBJ2-5|NA|TRBD1|TRBV5-1
TGCGCCAGCAGCTTGACCGGGACAGGGGGCGGCGAGACCCAGTACTTC
CASSLTGTGGGETQYF
>TRBJ2-3|NA|NA|TRBV7-6
TGTGCCAGCAGCTTAGCCCCCGCCCAGGGGGAGGCAGATACGCAGTATTTT
CASSLAPAQGEADTQYF
>TRBJ2-1|NA|NA|TRBV5-1
TGCGCCAGCAGCTCCCGGGGAGAATATGAGCAGTTCTTC
CASSSRGEYEQFF
>TRBJ1-1|NA|NA|TRBV5-5
TGTGCCAGCAGTGTTTCACAGGGTCACACTGAAGCTTTCTTT
CASSVSQGHTEAFF
>TRBJ1-4|few|TRBD1|TRBV7-3
TGTGCCAGCAGCTCGGGACAGGTCCAAAAACTGTTTTTT
CASSSGQVQKLFF
>TRBJ2-3|NA|NA|TRBV5-1
TGCGCCAGCAGCCTCCCGACGGGCGTAGATACGCAGTATTTT
CASSLPTGVDTQYF
>TRBJ2-7|NA|NA|TRBV7-9
TGTGCCAGCAGCTCCACATCGACGGCAAACTACGAGCAGTACTTC
CASSSTSTANYEQYF
>TRBJ2-1|few|NA|TRBV6-5
TGTGCCAGCAGTTACAGGGGAGGGGGGTTCTACAATGAGCAGTTCTTC
CASSYRGGGFYNEQFF
>TRBJ2-4|NA|TRBD1|TRBV29-1
TGCAGCGTTGGGGGGCAACAGGGGGACATTCAGTACTTC
CSVGGQQGDIQYF
>TRBJ2-3|NA|NA|TRBV9
TGTGCCAGCAGCCCCCTCGAGGGACGGACTAGCACAGATACGCAGTATTTT
CASSPLEGRTSTDTQYF
>TRBJ1-5|NA|TRBD1|TRBV10-3
TGTGCCATCAGTCAGGGACAGGAACTGCAGCCCCAGCATTTT
CAISQGQELQPQHF
>TRBJ2-4|NA|TRBD1|TRBV7-2
TGTGCCAGCAGCTTCTCCGCCGGGACAGGGCTAGCCAAAAACATTCAGTACTTC
CASSFSAGTGLAKNIQYF
>TRBJ2-2|NA|TRBD2|TRBV11-3
TGTGCCAGCAGCTTCGCAGGCTACGAAGCGGGAAACACCGGGGAGCTGTTTTTT
CASSFAGYEAGNTGELFF
>TRBJ1-2|NA|NA|TRBV4-2
TGTGCCAGCAGCCAATACATTGGCTACACCTTC
CASSQYIGYTF
>TRBJ1-2|NA|NA|TRBV15
TGTGCCACCAGCAGTGGAGGGCAAGGAGTAAACTATGGCTACACCTTC
CATSSGGQGVNYGYTF
>TRBJ1-2|NA|TRBD1|TRBV28
TGTGCCAGCAGTTCACCCGGGACAGGGGTAGTAGTGAGAGGCTACACCTTC
CASSSPGTGVVVRGYTF
>TRBJ1-1|NA|TRBD1|TRBV28
TGTGCCAGCAGTTCAACCGGGACAGGGGATGTGGCTTTCTTT
CASSSTGTGDVAFF
>TRBJ2-7|few|TRBD2|TRBV24-1
TGTGCCACCAGTGATTTGGGGACTAGCGGGGCCTACGAGCAGTACTTC
CATSDLGTSGAYEQYF
>TRBJ2-5|NA|NA|TRBV12-3/TRBV12-4
TGTGCCAGCAGCTGGGGCCAGGGGGAGACCCAGTACTTC
CASSWGQGETQYF
>TRBJ2-7|NA|NA|TRBV5-6
TGTGCCAGCAGCTTTCTGGTTACGACCTACGAGCAGTACTTC
CASSFLVTTYEQYF
>TRBJ2-5|once|NA|TRBV9
TGTGCCAGCAGCGTAGGTTTTGGACGCCAAGAGACCCAGTACTTC
CASSVGFGRQETQYF
>TRBJ2-1|NA|NA|TRBV5-1
TGCGCCAGCAGCCGACCCCGAGGGGGGGACAATGAGCAGTTCTTC
CASSRPRGGDNEQFF
>TRBJ1-1|NA|TRBD1|TRBV27
TGTGCCAGCAGCTTTTCCTTCCGGGACAGAGACTTGAACACTGAAGCTTTCTTT
CASSFSFRDRDLNTEAFF
>TRBJ1-1|NA|TRBD1|TRBV5-1
TGCGCCAGCAGCTCAAGCGGGACAGGGATAGGAGCTTTCTTT
CASSSSGTGIGAFF
>TRBJ1-6|NA|TRBD1|TRBV28
TGTGCCAGCACGGGACAGGCGCATTCACCCCTCCACTTT
CASTGQAHSPLHF
>TRBJ2-3|NA|TRBD2|TRBV5-1
TGCGCCAGCAGCTACGGACTAGCGGGAGAGGGAGATACGCAGTATTTT
CASSYGLAGEGDTQYF
>TRBJ2-5|NA|NA|TRBV5-6
TGTGCCAGCAGCTTGGGACGGGGGACCCAGTACTTC
CASSLGRGTQYF